A single T cell receptor beta chain is shown here with its context. The investigators amplified TCR beta CDR3 regions from RNA transcripts. The TCR CDR3 was amplified in a first-round RT-PCR using the HTBI primer set. TCRdb recomputed calls from the multiplex PCR reads with MiXCR, one row per CDR3 protein. The data hold roughly 740,000 distinct CDR3 sequences, with around 17% observed a single time. CDR1 is MDHEN and CDR2 is SYDVKM in the germline V gene. J lost 4 bases, V lost 7 bases, and 15 bases had no gene match. The CDR3 runs 17 residues. This specimen comes from a study of T cells in Graves' hyperthyroidism and ophthalmopathy. Stability of Graves' hyperthyroidism was defined as absent ophthalmopathy progression within 18 months. With a duration under 2 months, the hyperthyroidism was newly diagnosed in patients aged 18 to 65.

Sequencing used blood. This TCR came from a man between 18 and 35 years old with Graves' hyperthyroidism. V is TRBV28 and J is TRBJ2-5, with 10 bases matching TRBD2. CDR3 sequence reads: CASIGGRASGSGETQYF. The DNA of the CDR3 is TGTGCCAGCATCGGGGGCCGGGCTAGCGGGAGTGGAGAGACCCAGTACTTC. Based on the CDR3 plus reference TRBV28 and TRBJ2-5, the full variable domain is DVKVTQSSRYLVKRTGEKVFLECVQDMDHENMFWYRQDPGLGLRLIYFSYDVKMKEKGDIPEGYSVSREKKERFSLILESASTNQTSMYLCASIGGRASGSGETQYFGPGTRLLVL.